The 19 T cell receptor beta chains below were found in one sample sequenced in a study of Graves' ophthalmopathy and Graves' hyperthyroidism. RNA transcripts provided the template for amplifying TCR beta CDR3 regions. HTBI primers served in a first-round RT-PCR, which a second-round multiplex PCR followed. TCRdb reanalysed the multiplex PCR reads using MiXCR and keeps one entry per CDR3 protein. The sample consists of about 400,000 distinct CDR3 sequences, around 19% of them appearing once. Sequencing used peripheral blood. The receptors here all came from a woman aged 18-29 years with Graves' ophthalmopathy.

There are many counts of this clonotype. The V gene is TRBV19, the J gene TRBJ2-7, with D tentatively TRBD1 (6 bases). Trimming took 4 bases from V and 0 from J, leaving 16 bases between them. The germline CDR1 and CDR2 sequences are LNHDA and SQIVND (reference sequence). CDR3 length equals 16 residues. The CDR3 coding sequence is TGTGCCAGTAGTACTGTAGACAGGTCCTCCTCCTACGAGCAGTACTTC. Its protein is CASSTVDRSSSYEQYF.

V usage is TRBV30 and J usage is TRBJ2-5, with TRBD2 matching over 8 bases. V gave up 2 bases and J gave up 1 base; unmatched junction bases: 0. CDR1 and CDR2 (germline): GTSNPN, SVGIG (reference sequence). The CDR3 totals 13 residues. The CDR3 sequence: CAWSSGSQETQYF. The DNA of the CDR3 is TGTGCCTGGAGTAGCGGGAGCCAAGAGACCCAGTACTTC.

There are many counts of this clonotype. The J gene is TRBJ2-2, the V gene TRBV30, with D possibly matching TRBD2 (7 bases). CDR1 and CDR2 from the germline V gene are GTSNPN and SVGIG (reference sequence). The V and J ends lost 2 bases and 7 bases respectively, with 14 bases between them. The CDR3 has 14 residues. The CDR3 loop is CAWSRGGPHGELFF. The CDR3 region has the DNA TGTGCCTGGAGTAGGGGGGGGCCCCACGGGGAGCTGTTTTTT. The full variable domain, in which reference TRBV30 and TRBJ2-2 provide the parts outside the CDR3, is SQTIHQWPATLVQPVGSPLSLECTVEGTSNPNLYWYRQAAGRGLQLLFYSVGIGQISSEVPQNLSASRPQDRQFILSSKKLLLSDSGFYLCAWSRGGPHGELFFGEGSRLTVL.

Remarks on this clonotype: The germline gene is not matched at one end of the junction; a read error may be the cause. The CDR3 coding sequence is TGTGCCAGCAGCAAAGACTCCTTCGAGCAGTACTTC. Protein sequence: CASSKDSFEQYF. The V gene is TRBV6-1, the J gene TRBJ2-7; D unresolved. Germline V gene lookup returns CDR1 MNHNS and CDR2 SASEGT. The CDR3 has 12 residues.

Many counts were recorded for this clonotype. The chain links TRBV28 to TRBJ2-6; 9 nucleotides align to TRBD1. The V and J ends lost 9 bases and 4 bases, in that order; junction bases with no gene match: 16. CDR1 MDHEN and CDR2 SYDVKM come from the germline V gene. The CDR3 has 18 amino acids. CDR3 DNA sequence: TGTGCCAGTCACTCCCCGGGACAGGGAAGAACCGGGGCCAACGTCCTGACTTTC. This sequence encodes CASHSPGQGRTGANVLTF. Full variable domain (remainder filled in from reference TRBV28 and TRBJ2-6): DVKVTQSSRYLVKRTGEKVFLECVQDMDHENMFWYRQDPGLGLRLIYFSYDVKMKEKGDIPEGYSVSREKKERFSLILESASTNQTSMYLCASHSPGQGRTGANVLTFGAGSRLTVL.

Ten or more counts support this clonotype. This chain uses TRBV11-1 with TRBJ1-6; 7 nucleotides align to TRBD1. Germline loops: CDR1 SGHAT, CDR2 FQDESV (reference sequence). With V trimmed by 5 bases and J by 7 bases, 5 bases remained unmatched. This CDR3 contains 14 residues. The DNA for the CDR3 is TGTGCCAGCAGCAAGGACAGGCCCAATTCACCCCTCCACTTT. The encoded protein is CASSKDRPNSPLHF.

The chain is built from TRBV12-3 or TRBV12-4 and TRBJ1-2; TRBD1 aligns across 10 bases. V trimming: 5 bases; J trimming: 7 bases; junction bases outside the gene matches: 10. The CDR3 has 15 amino acids. Here the CDR3 reads CASSPLDRGLGGYTF. The CDR3 DNA is TGTGCCAGCAGTCCGCTAGACAGGGGGCTAGGTGGCTACACCTTC.

This clonotype has only a few counts. This could be a read error, since a much larger clone is one nucleotide away. The genes are TRBV29-1 and TRBJ2-5, with TRBD1 matching 10 bases. CDR1 is SQVTM, CDR2 ANQGSEA, per germline. CDR3 length: 13 amino acids. Here the CDR3 reads CIVEWDRGETQYF. The CDR3 DNA sequence: TGCATCGTTGAGTGGGACAGGGGTGAGACCCAGTACTTC.

The chain uses TRBV7-2 and TRBJ2-7, with 8 bases lining up with TRBD1. With 5 bases clipped from V and 8 bases from J, the junction kept 5 bases outside the gene matches. This CDR3 has 12 amino acids. Germline V gene data show CDR1 as SGHTA and CDR2 as FQGNSA. CDR3: CASSKDRAKQYF. The CDR3, as DNA: TGTGCCAGCAGCAAGGACAGGGCTAAGCAGTACTTC.

This clonotype was detected many times. This sequence joins TRBV12-3 or TRBV12-4 and TRBJ2-7; D unclear. Between the trimmed V and J ends, which lost 5 bases and 3 bases, there was a span of 11 bases. This CDR3 is built from 13 residues. The CDR3 sequence is CASSLQVLYEQYF. CDR3 DNA sequence: TGTGCCAGCAGTCTCCAAGTCCTCTACGAGCAGTACTTC.

This clonotype has ten or more counts. The chain uses TRBV28 and TRBJ1-5; possibly TRBD1 for D (5 bases). The CDR3 is made up of 14 amino acids. V was trimmed by 4 bases and J by 0 bases, leaving 7 bases between them. Per the germline V gene, CDR1 is MDHEN and CDR2 is SYDVKM. For the CDR3, the DNA is TGTGCCAGCAGTTGGGGCCCTAGCAATCAGCCCCAGCATTTT. It translates to CASSWGPSNQPQHF.

This clonotype was seen repeatedly, ten times or more. The chain joins TRBV7-8 to TRBJ2-7; TRBD2 might be the D (7 bases). V gave up 3 bases and J gave up 0 bases, with 15 bases separating them. The CDR3 is made up of 16 amino acids. Germline CDR1 reads SGHVS; CDR2 reads FQNEAQ. CDR3 nucleotides: TGTGCCAGCAGCTTTGGGGGGGCGAGGGACTCCTACGAGCAGTACTTC. Protein: CASSFGGARDSYEQYF.

This clonotype was counted ten times or more. The chain uses TRBV18 and TRBJ2-7; 9 nucleotides match TRBD1. Germline trimming cut 3 bases from V and 5 bases from J; bases unmatched to any gene: 8. The CDR3 runs to 15 residues. Germline V gene data show CDR1 as KGHSH and CDR2 as LQKENI. The CDR3 is CASSPGSGQGHEQYF. The CDR3 DNA reads TGTGCCAGCTCACCCGGGTCGGGACAGGGCCACGAGCAGTACTTC.

This clonotype was seen ten or more times. The V gene is TRBV5-1, the J gene TRBJ2-5, with 8 bases identical to TRBD2. CDR3 size: 14 residues. J lost 0 bases, V lost 4 bases, and 2 bases had no gene match. Germline V gives CDR1 SGHRS, CDR2 YFSETQ. The CDR3 spells CASSPGGNQETQYF. In DNA form, the CDR3 reads TGCGCCAGCAGCCCGGGGGGGAACCAAGAGACCCAGTACTTC.

There are a few counts of this clonotype. CDR3 in amino acids: CASSQGQDTYEQYF. In nucleotides, the CDR3 is TGTGCCAGCTCACAGGGACAGGACACCTACGAGCAGTACTTC. This rearrangement joins TRBV18 to TRBJ2-7, with TRBD1 identical over 8 bases. Per germline, CDR1 KGHSH and CDR2 LQKENI. The CDR3 length is 14 residues. V was clipped by 4 bases and J by 2 bases; unmatched bases: 4.

This clonotype was counted ten times or more. V gene TRBV6-4 combines with J gene TRBJ1-6; D is ambiguous. The CDR3 is 14 amino acids. CDR1 MRHNA and CDR2 SNTAGT come from the germline V gene. V was cut by 8 bases and J by 3 bases, with 11 bases left in between. The CDR3 here is CASPTGLYNSPLHF. In DNA form, the CDR3 reads TGTGCCAGCCCAACCGGGCTCTATAATTCACCCCTCCACTTT.

This clonotype was counted many times. The chain is built from TRBV12-3 or TRBV12-4 and TRBJ2-7; D is perhaps TRBD1 or TRBD2 (5 bases each). The CDR3 runs 12 residues. Trimming pared 7 bases from V and 0 bases from J, leaving 7 bases between. The CDR3 nucleotides are TGTGCCAGCAACGGGGCCTCCTACGAGCAGTACTTC. Protein: CASNGASYEQYF.

This clonotype was recorded only once. The V and J genes are TRBV27 and TRBJ2-7; TRBD1 matches 8 bases. Germline CDR1 reads MNHEY; CDR2 reads SMNVEV (reference sequence). The CDR3 contains 16 residues. The junction had 7 bases not matched to a gene; V was cut back by 3 bases and J by 0 bases. The CDR3 DNA sequence: TGTGCCAGCAGTTTTCGCCGGACAGGGTACTCCTACGAGCAGTACTTC. This translates into CASSFRRTGYSYEQYF.

This clonotype came up many times. V usage is TRBV28 and J usage is TRBJ2-2; tentative D call: TRBD1 (6 bases). Trimming left V 7 bases short and J 6 bases short, with 15 bases between. The CDR3 totals 14 residues. From germline, CDR1 is MDHEN and CDR2 SYDVKM. The CDR3 coding sequence is TGTGCCAGCATAAAACAGGGACGGGCCGGGGAGCTGTTTTTT. The encoded protein is CASIKQGRAGELFF.